This T cell receptor beta chain is from a study of blood T cell repertoires in COVID-19. Here immunoSEQ multiplex PCR was the method, and the copy in TCRdb shows in-frame clones only, minus some. The table has some 180,000 clones, roughly 83% seen once. The CDR3 loop spans 15 amino acids. The germline CDR1 and CDR2 sequences are MGHRA and YSYEKL. V dropped 2 bases and J dropped 5 bases, with 13 bases sitting between them. The TCR sequence derives from a woman aged 40 to 55 with COVID-19, enrolled during active disease. This sequence joins TRBV4-1 and TRBJ2-1; weak D call: TRBD2 (5 bases). The sequencing sample was made of peripheral blood. Written as DNA, the CDR3 is TGCGCCAGCAGCCAACTAGCTCGTTTTGACAATGAGCAGTTCTTC. Translated: CASSQLARFDNEQFF.